The 22 T cell receptor beta chains presented below share a single source sample, sequenced in a study of monozygotic twins with inflammatory bowel disease. TCRdb reprocessed the 5' RACE reads, with one entry per CDR3 protein and no DNA. The table lists 300,000 to 350,000 distinct CDR3 sequences. Sample: blood. These TCRs come from a human donor with ulcerative colitis or Crohn's disease, or a healthy co-twin of an affected twin (not recorded which).

This sequence joins TRBV4-2 and TRBJ1-6. The V gene's germline CDR1 is LGHNA and CDR2 YNFKEQ. CDR3 length: 12 residues. CDR3 residues: CASSRSNSPLHF.

The gene calls are TRBV7-9 and TRBJ2-1; TCRdb's D call, TRBD1, is unchecked because there is no DNA. This CDR3 has 16 residues. In germline, CDR1 is SEHNR, CDR2 FQNEAQ (reference sequence). CDR3 sequence: CASRIQGSFGYNEQFF.

The CDR3 spells CAGSQGPRQGATGELFF. This chain links TRBV4-1 with TRBJ2-2; as DNA is missing, the TRBD1 call by TCRdb cannot be tested. Germline V gene lookup returns CDR1 MGHRA and CDR2 YSYEKL. CDR3 length: 17 residues.

The V gene is TRBV12-3 or TRBV12-4, the J gene TRBJ1-2; as DNA is missing, the TRBD1 call by TCRdb cannot be tested. The CDR3 sequence is 13 residues long. The CDR3 spells CASRLGDIGGYTF.

V and J are TRBV7-2 and TRBJ1-1; the TRBD1 assignment by TCRdb is unverifiable without DNA. CDR3 length: 14 amino acids. CDR1 and CDR2 from the germline V gene are SGHTA and FQGNSA. CDR3 sequence: CASSSGQMKTEAFF.

The V call is TRBV7-9, the J call TRBJ1-4; absent DNA, TCRdb's TRBD1 call cannot be checked. The CDR3 consists of 14 residues. Looked up from germline, CDR1 is SEHNR and CDR2 is FQNEAQ (reference sequence). The CDR3: CASSLAGGPEKLFF.

V and J are TRBV2 and TRBJ2-2. Germline CDR1 SNHLY, CDR2 FYNNEI. The CDR3 has 13 amino acids. The CDR3 sequence is CASRGSGTGELFF.

The chain recombines TRBV12-3 or TRBV12-4 with TRBJ1-1. This CDR3 spans 13 amino acids. CDR3 amino acids: CASSSKMNTEAFF.

This chain connects TRBV14 to TRBJ2-5; absent DNA, TCRdb's TRBD2 call cannot be checked. The germline V gene encodes CDR1 SGHDN and CDR2 FVKESK. CDR3 length: 15 residues. The CDR3 sequence: CASSLGAGGWETQYF.

V usage is TRBV7-9 and J usage is TRBJ2-7; the D call from TCRdb, TRBD1, cannot be confirmed without DNA. This CDR3 spans 15 amino acids. CDR1 and CDR2 from the germline V gene are SEHNR and FQNEAQ (reference sequence). The CDR3 region is CASGVSGGARREQYF.

The V and J genes are TRBV9 and TRBJ2-3; as DNA is missing, the TRBD1 call by TCRdb cannot be tested. This CDR3 region has 15 residues. Germline V gene data show CDR1 as SGDLS and CDR2 as YYNGEE. The CDR3 reads CASSEGDGWTDTQYF.

The chain links TRBV5-1 to TRBJ2-7; TCRdb's assignment of TRBD1 cannot be checked, as there is no DNA. This CDR3 has 14 residues. From germline, CDR1 is SGHRS and CDR2 YFSETQ. Here the CDR3 reads CASRLAGTVNEQYF.

V is TRBV5-1 and J is TRBJ2-5; TCRdb's assignment of TRBD2 cannot be checked, as there is no DNA. The CDR3 length is 15 residues. CDR1 SGHRS and CDR2 YFSETQ come from the germline V gene. The chain's CDR3 is CASSYSGTIGETQYF. The variable domain in full, with the rest retrieved from reference TRBV5-1 and TRBJ2-5, is KAGVTQTPRYLIKTRGQQVTLSCSPISGHRSVSWYQQTPGQGLQFLFEYFSETQRNKGNFPGRFSGRQFSNSRSEMNVSTLELGDSALYLCASSYSGTIGETQYFGPGTRLLVL.

The chain has TRBV28 and TRBJ2-7; lacking DNA, the TRBD2 call made by TCRdb goes unchecked. From germline, CDR1 is MDHEN and CDR2 SYDVKM. The CDR3 is made up of 14 amino acids. CDR3 sequence reads: CASRPTSGRYEQYF.

V is TRBV3-1 and J is TRBJ1-1. This CDR3 is built from 14 residues. Germline values: CDR1 LGHDT, CDR2 YNNKEL (reference sequence). The CDR3 spells CASREQGRGAEAFF.

The rearrangement uses TRBV11-2 and TRBJ1-4; no DNA is available, so the TRBD1 call from TCRdb remains unchecked. CDR3 length: 21 amino acids. The V gene's germline CDR1 is SGHAT and CDR2 FQNNGV. CDR3 sequence: CASSLIWVGGGLDESREKLFF.

The V gene is TRBV15, the J gene TRBJ2-1; TCRdb proposes TRBD2, but this gene call is untestable without DNA. The germline V gene has CDR1 LNHNV and CDR2 YYDKDF (reference sequence). This CDR3 is built from 21 residues. The CDR3 here is CATSTDLAGGPLTKPYNEQFF. Complete variable domain (other parts from reference TRBV15 and TRBJ2-1): DAMVIQNPRYQVTQFGKPVTLSCSQTLNHNVMYWYQQKSSQAPKLLFHYYDKDFNNEADTPDNFQSRRPNTSFCFLDIRSPGLGDTAMYLCATSTDLAGGPLTKPYNEQFFGPGTRLTVL.

This chain connects TRBV5-1 to TRBJ2-1. The CDR3 consists of 13 residues. Germline V gene sequence: CDR1 SGHRS, CDR2 YFSETQ. CDR3 sequence reads: CASSLKGVNEQFF.

V usage is TRBV7-9 and J usage is TRBJ1-2; the TCRdb call, TRBD1, lacks DNA for checking. The CDR3 totals 14 residues. CDR1 and CDR2 from the germline V gene are SEHNR and FQNEAQ (reference sequence). The CDR3 is CASSITGNHYGYTF. The full variable domain, rest sourced from reference TRBV7-9 and TRBJ1-2, is DTGVSQNPRHKITKRGQNVTFRCDPISEHNRLYWYRQTLGQGPEFLTYFQNEAQLEKSRLLSDRFSAERPKGSFSTLEIQRTEQGDSAMYLCASSITGNHYGYTFGSGTRLTVV.

The V gene is TRBV12-3 or TRBV12-4, the J gene TRBJ1-6; the TCRdb call, TRBD1, lacks DNA for checking. This CDR3 is 15 amino acids long. The CDR3 reads CASSLNPGSDSPLHF.

This chain links TRBV7-2 with TRBJ2-1; TCRdb returns TRBD1, unconfirmable since there is no DNA. Germline V lookup: CDR1 SGHTA, CDR2 FQGNSA. This CDR3 spans 16 amino acids. CDR3 region: CASRFKSGAPGSWQFF.

The chain combines TRBV5-1 with TRBJ2-6; the TCRdb D gene call, TRBD1, has no DNA to confirm it. Germline CDR1 and CDR2: SGHRS and YFSETQ. This CDR3 has 15 amino acids. CDR3 protein: CATRQGASGANVLTF. The complete variable domain, with remaining parts taken from reference TRBV5-1 and TRBJ2-6, reads KAGVTQTPRYLIKTRGQQVTLSCSPISGHRSVSWYQQTPGQGLQFLFEYFSETQRNKGNFPGRFSGRQFSNSRSEMNVSTLELGDSALYLCATRQGASGANVLTFGAGSRLTVL.